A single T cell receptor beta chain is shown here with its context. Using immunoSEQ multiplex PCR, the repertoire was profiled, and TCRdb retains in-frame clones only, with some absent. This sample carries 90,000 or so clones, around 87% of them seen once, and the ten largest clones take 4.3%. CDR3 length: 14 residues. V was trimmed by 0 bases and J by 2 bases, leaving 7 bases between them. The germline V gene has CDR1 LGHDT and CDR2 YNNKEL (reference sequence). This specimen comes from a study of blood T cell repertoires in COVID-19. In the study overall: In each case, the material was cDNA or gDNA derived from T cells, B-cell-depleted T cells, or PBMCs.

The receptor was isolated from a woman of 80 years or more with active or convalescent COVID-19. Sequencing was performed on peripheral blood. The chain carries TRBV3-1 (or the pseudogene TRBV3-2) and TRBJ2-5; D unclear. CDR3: CASSQDVAQETQYF. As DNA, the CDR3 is TGTGCCAGCAGCCAAGATGTCGCGCAAGAGACCCAGTACTTC.